The rows below give T cell receptor beta chains drawn from one sample of a study of cytomegalovirus exposure and HLA in healthy donors. Method: immunoSEQ multiplex PCR; TCRdb's copy keeps in-frame clones and lacks some. The repertoire consists of 150,000 to 200,000 clones, with approximately 89% occurring once and the leading ten covering 2.7%. Sequencing was carried out using PBMCs. All receptors come from a man between 18 and 29 years old in good health and CMV-seropositive. Both conserved end residues are part of each CDR3. Each record gives: clone size, D gene, J gene, V gene, CDR3 protein, CDR3 DNA. The D gene is left open where the match is weak. Size tells how often a clone was seen (once, few, many) or the class of an expanded clone, and some rows leave it out.

-	-	TRBJ2-7	TRBV6-5	CASSYAGVREQYF	TGTGCCAGCAGTTACGCAGGGGTCCGCGAGCAGTACTTC
-	-	TRBJ1-5	TRBV4-1	CASSQVVQGTQPQHF	TGCGCCAGCAGCCAAGTTGTACAGGGAACTCAGCCCCAGCATTTT
-	TRBD1	TRBJ2-3	TRBV6-4	CASSDSGQGTDTQYF	TGTGCCAGCAGTGACTCGGGACAGGGCACAGATACGCAGTATTTT
-	TRBD2	TRBJ2-1	TRBV29-1	CSVRSWGLAPDEQFF	TGCAGCGTTCGGAGTTGGGGACTAGCGCCGGATGAGCAGTTCTTC
-	-	TRBJ2-5	TRBV6-1	CASKGDLLSRETQYF	TGTGCCAGCAAGGGGGACCTACTGAGTCGAGAGACCCAGTACTTC
-	TRBD2	TRBJ2-7	TRBV5-4	CASSLGERGGNEQYF	TGTGCCAGCAGCTTGGGGGAGCGGGGGGGGAACGAGCAGTACTTC
-	TRBD2	TRBJ2-7	TRBV7-2	CASSSVGLAGVGYPYEQYF	TGTGCCAGCAGCTCCGTGGGACTAGCGGGAGTGGGGTACCCCTACGAGCAGTACTTC
-	-	TRBJ2-7	TRBV5-1	CASSLRTNNYEQYF	TGCGCCAGCAGCTTAAGGACAAACAACTACGAGCAGTACTTC
-	-	TRBJ2-7	TRBV11-3	CASSRYCGEARDEQYF	TGTGCCAGCAGCCGCTACTGTGGTGAGGCCAGAGACGAGCAGTACTTC
-	-	TRBJ1-2	TRBV6-5	CASRRTTNYGYTF	TGTGCCAGCAGGCGGACAACTAACTATGGCTACACCTTC
-	TRBD2	TRBJ2-5	TRBV2	CASSVGGGETQYF	TGTGCCAGCAGTGTAGGCGGGGGGGAGACCCAGTACTTC
-	-	TRBJ2-5	TRBV27	CASNPNWGVGETQYF	TGTGCCAGCAACCCGAATTGGGGGGTAGGGGAGACCCAGTACTTC
-	-	TRBJ1-2	TRBV5-4	CASSTTGGARVLRRGYTF	TGTGCCAGCAGCACGACGGGGGGCGCACGGGTTCTACGACGAGGCTACACCTTC
-	-	TRBJ1-1	TRBV30	CAYEVQYTEAFF	TGTGCCTATGAGGTGCAATACACTGAAGCTTTCTTT
many	TRBD2	TRBJ2-1	TRBV6-1	CASSALAGGYNEQFF	TGTGCCAGCAGTGCTCTAGCGGGAGGGTACAATGAGCAGTTCTTC
-	TRBD1	TRBJ2-1	TRBV5-6	CASSLGTGGDEQFF	TGTGCCAGCAGCCTGGGGACAGGGGGCGATGAGCAGTTCTTC
-	-	TRBJ2-1	TRBV9	CASNNIGTYNEQFF	TGTGCCAGCAACAATATCGGGACTTACAATGAGCAGTTCTTC
-	-	TRBJ2-7	TRBV4-1	CASSQLSSLLGVYEQYF	TGCGCCAGCAGCCAACTTAGTAGTCTATTAGGGGTCTACGAGCAGTACTTC
-	TRBD2	TRBJ2-1	TRBV5-1	CASRQGTSGRDEQFF	TGCGCCAGCAGGCAAGGGACTAGCGGGAGAGATGAGCAGTTCTTC
once	TRBD2	TRBJ2-7	TRBV19	CATSSGGEQYF	TGTGCCACCTCGTCGGGGGGCGAGCAGTACTTC
-	-	TRBJ2-3	TRBV30	CAWMLRGTDTQYF	TGTGCCTGGATGTTGAGGGGCACAGATACGCAGTATTTT
-	TRBD2	TRBJ2-7	TRBV27	CASRLAGGLPYEQYF	TGTGCCAGCCGGCTAGCGGGGGGCTTGCCCTACGAGCAGTACTTC
once	TRBD1	TRBJ2-1	TRBV9	CASSVTGENNEQFF	TGTGCCAGCAGCGTAACAGGGGAGAACAATGAGCAGTTCTTC
-	-	TRBJ1-1	TRBV7-2	CASSLVWQGTEAFF	TGTGCCAGCAGCTTAGTGTGGCAGGGGACTGAAGCTTTCTTT
-	-	TRBJ1-1	TRBV18	CASSPRQNTEAFF	TGTGCCAGCTCACCACGACAGAACACTGAAGCTTTCTTT
-	-	TRBJ2-5	TRBV5-1	CASSPGSPLKETQYF	TGCGCCAGCAGCCCAGGGTCCCCCTTGAAAGAGACCCAGTACTTC
-	TRBD1	TRBJ1-4	TRBV27	CASSLRTGTFEKLFF	TGTGCCAGCAGTCTCCGGACAGGAACATTTGAAAAACTGTTTTTT
-	-	TRBJ1-6	TRBV5-7	CASTRAGRF	TGTGCCAGCACCAGGGCAGGGCGATTT
-	TRBD2	TRBJ2-1	TRBV5-4	CASSLGLAGSYNEQFF	TGTGCCAGCAGCTTGGGGCTAGCGGGCTCCTACAATGAGCAGTTCTTC
many	TRBD1	TRBJ1-1	TRBV6-1	CASSEASGTGFTEAFF	TGTGCCAGCAGTGAAGCGTCCGGGACAGGGTTTACTGAAGCTTTCTTT
-	-	TRBJ1-1	TRBV7-9	CASSSLTGNTEAFF	TGTGCCAGCAGCTCCCTGACAGGGAACACTGAAGCTTTCTTT
-	-	TRBJ2-2	TRBV12-2	CASRLAYDGAGSRDTGELFF	TGTGCAAGTCGCTTAGCGTATGATGGTGCCGGGAGTAGGGACACCGGGGAGCTGTTTTTT
-	-	TRBJ2-1	TRBV28	CASRELVGEQFF	TGTGCCAGCAGAGAACTAGTGGGTGAGCAGTTCTTC
-	TRBD2	TRBJ2-1	TRBV18	CASSAGGYNEQFF	TGTGCCAGCTCGGCGGGAGGGTACAATGAGCAGTTCTTC
-	TRBD1	TRBJ2-3	TRBV5-4	CATRDRGTDTQYF	TGTGCCACCCGGGACAGGGGTACAGATACGCAGTATTTT
-	TRBD1	TRBJ2-7	TRBV7-9	CASSLVGQGMSYEQYF	TGTGCCAGCAGCTTAGTCGGACAGGGGATGAGCTACGAGCAGTACTTC
-	-	TRBJ1-4	TRBV5-1	CASSLVQGRNEKLFF	TGCGCCAGCAGCTTGGTACAGGGTAGGAATGAAAAACTGTTTTTT
-	-	TRBJ1-1	TRBV25-1	CASSLKGGGTEAFF	TGTGCCAGCAGTTTGAAGGGGGGGGGAACTGAAGCTTTCTTT
-	TRBD1	TRBJ1-2	TRBV9	CASSVSAGGRANYGYTF	TGTGCCAGCAGCGTATCGGCAGGGGGTCGAGCTAACTATGGCTACACCTTC
-	-	TRBJ2-1	TRBV11-3	CASSLGRSEQFF	TGTGCCAGCAGCTTAGGAAGGAGTGAGCAGTTCTTC
-	TRBD1	TRBJ2-1	TRBV7-9	CASSSQGVFGNEQFF	TGTGCCAGCAGTTCTCAGGGGGTATTTGGGAATGAGCAGTTCTTC
-	-	TRBJ1-4	TRBV5-6	CASSPGGEKLFF	TGTGCCAGCAGCCCGGGAGGTGAAAAACTGTTTTTT
-	-	TRBJ1-4	TRBV7-9	CASSWTAMDEKLFF	TGTGCCAGCAGCTGGACAGCCATGGATGAAAAACTGTTTTTT
-	TRBD2	TRBJ2-7	TRBV4-1	CASSQGPAGAAEQYF	TGCGCCAGCAGCCAAGGGCCGGCGGGAGCCGCCGAGCAGTACTTC
once	-	TRBJ2-1	TRBV5-5	CASSLGAPNEQFF	TGTGCCAGCAGCCTGGGGGCCCCCAATGAGCAGTTCTTC
once	TRBD1	TRBJ2-7	TRBV27	CASATGSEKYEQYF	TGTGCCAGCGCGACAGGGAGCGAGAAGTACGAGCAGTACTTC
-	-	TRBJ1-5	TRBV19	CASSPGHRTNQPQHF	TGTGCCAGTAGCCCGGGACATCGGACAAATCAGCCCCAGCATTTT
-	TRBD1	TRBJ2-1	TRBV13	CASSFGTGDNEQFF	TGTGCCAGCAGCTTCGGGACAGGGGACAATGAGCAGTTCTTC
-	TRBD1	TRBJ2-7	TRBV7-2	CASSFRDRAAEQYF	TGTGCCAGCAGCTTTAGGGACAGGGCGGCCGAGCAGTACTTC
-	-	TRBJ1-1	TRBV10-3	CAISGTDSLDTEAFF	TGTGCCATCAGTGGGACGGACAGTTTGGACACTGAAGCTTTCTTT
-	-	TRBJ1-2	TRBV9	CASSVDSNYGYTF	TGTGCCAGCAGCGTGGACAGTAACTATGGCTACACCTTC
-	-	TRBJ2-7	TRBV19	CASIRISGDYEQYF	TGTGCCAGTATCAGAATTTCGGGGGATTACGAGCAGTACTTC
-	-	TRBJ1-6	TRBV4-1	CASSQDYNSVSPLHF	TGCGCCAGCAGCCAAGATTATAACTCGGTGTCACCCCTCCACTTT
-	-	TRBJ2-2	TRBV6-1	CASSEGPNTGELFF	TGTGCCAGCAGTGAAGGGCCGAACACCGGGGAGCTGTTTTTT